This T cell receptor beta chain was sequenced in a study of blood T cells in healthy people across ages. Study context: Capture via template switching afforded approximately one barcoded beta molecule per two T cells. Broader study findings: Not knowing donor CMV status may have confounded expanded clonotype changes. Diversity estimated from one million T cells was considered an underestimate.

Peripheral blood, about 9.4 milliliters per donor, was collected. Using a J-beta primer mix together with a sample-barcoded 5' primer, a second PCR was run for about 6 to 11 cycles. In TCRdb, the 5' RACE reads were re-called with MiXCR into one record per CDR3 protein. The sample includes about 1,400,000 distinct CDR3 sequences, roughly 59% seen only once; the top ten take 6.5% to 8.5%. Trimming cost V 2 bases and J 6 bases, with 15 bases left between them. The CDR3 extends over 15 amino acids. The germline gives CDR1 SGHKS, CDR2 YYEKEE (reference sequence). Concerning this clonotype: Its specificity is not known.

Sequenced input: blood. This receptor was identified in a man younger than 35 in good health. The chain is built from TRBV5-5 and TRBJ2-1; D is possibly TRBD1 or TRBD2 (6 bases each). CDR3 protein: CASSLTGTGVNEQFF. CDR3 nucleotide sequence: TGTGCCAGCAGCTTAACAGGGACTGGGGTCAATGAGCAGTTCTTC.